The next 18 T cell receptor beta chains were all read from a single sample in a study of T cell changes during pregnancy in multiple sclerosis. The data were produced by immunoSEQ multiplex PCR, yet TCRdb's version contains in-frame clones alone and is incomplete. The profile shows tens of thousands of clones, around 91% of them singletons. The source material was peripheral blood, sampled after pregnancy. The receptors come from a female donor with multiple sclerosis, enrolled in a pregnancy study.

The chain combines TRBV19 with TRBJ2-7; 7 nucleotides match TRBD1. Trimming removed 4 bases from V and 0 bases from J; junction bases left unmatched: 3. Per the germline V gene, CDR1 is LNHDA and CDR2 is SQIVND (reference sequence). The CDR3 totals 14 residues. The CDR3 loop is CASSNRGSSYEQYF. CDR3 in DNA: TGTGCCAGTAGTAACAGGGGAAGCTCCTACGAGCAGTACTTC.

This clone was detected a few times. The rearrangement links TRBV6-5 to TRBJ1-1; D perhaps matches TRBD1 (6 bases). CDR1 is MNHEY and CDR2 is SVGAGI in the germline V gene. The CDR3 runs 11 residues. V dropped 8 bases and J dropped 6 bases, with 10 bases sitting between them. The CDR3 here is CASGGRAEAFF. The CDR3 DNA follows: TGTGCCAGCGGGGGCAGGGCTGAAGCTTTCTTT.

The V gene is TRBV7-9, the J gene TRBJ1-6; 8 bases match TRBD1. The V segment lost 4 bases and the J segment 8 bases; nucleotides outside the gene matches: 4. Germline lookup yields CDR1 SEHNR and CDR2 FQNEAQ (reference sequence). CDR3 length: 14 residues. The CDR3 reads CASSSGQGDSPLHF. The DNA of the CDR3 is TGTGCCAGCAGCTCAGGACAGGGAGATTCACCCCTCCACTTT.

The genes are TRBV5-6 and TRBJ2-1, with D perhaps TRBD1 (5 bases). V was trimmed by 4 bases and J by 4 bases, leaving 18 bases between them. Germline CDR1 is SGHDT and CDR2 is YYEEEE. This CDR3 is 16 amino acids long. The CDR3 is CASSPLGQQAYNEQFF. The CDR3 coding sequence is TGTGCCAGCAGCCCTTTGGGGCAGCAGGCTTACAATGAGCAGTTCTTC.

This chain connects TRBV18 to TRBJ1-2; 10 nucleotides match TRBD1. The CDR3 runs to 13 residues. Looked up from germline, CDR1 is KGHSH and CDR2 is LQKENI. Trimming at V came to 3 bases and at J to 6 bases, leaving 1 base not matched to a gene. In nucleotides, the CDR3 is TGTGCCAGCTCACCCGGACAGGGGGATGGCTACACCTTC. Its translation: CASSPGQGDGYTF.

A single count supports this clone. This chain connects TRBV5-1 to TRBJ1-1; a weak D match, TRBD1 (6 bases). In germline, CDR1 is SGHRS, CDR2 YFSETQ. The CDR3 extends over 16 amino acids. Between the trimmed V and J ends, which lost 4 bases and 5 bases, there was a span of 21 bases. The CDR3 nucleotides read TGCGCCAGCAGCCAACAAACCCGGGGGGCCGATACTGAAGCTTTCTTT. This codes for CASSQQTRGADTEAFF. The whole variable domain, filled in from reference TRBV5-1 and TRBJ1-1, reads KAGVTQTPRYLIKTRGQQVTLSCSPISGHRSVSWYQQTPGQGLQFLFEYFSETQRNKGNFPGRFSGRQFSNSRSEMNVSTLELGDSALYLCASSQQTRGADTEAFFGQGTRLTVV.

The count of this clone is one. CDR3 DNA: TGCGCCAGCAGCCTCCGTCCTAGCTACAATGAGCAGTTCTTC. It is translated as CASSLRPSYNEQFF. J is TRBJ2-1 and V is TRBV5-1; no reliable D call. V lost 4 bases and J lost 3, with 11 bases in between. The V gene's germline CDR1 is SGHRS and CDR2 YFSETQ. The CDR3 covers 14 residues.

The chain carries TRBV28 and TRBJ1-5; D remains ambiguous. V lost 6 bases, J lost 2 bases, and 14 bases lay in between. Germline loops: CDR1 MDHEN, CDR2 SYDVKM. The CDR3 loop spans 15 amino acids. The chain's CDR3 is CASSSAAGGNQPQHF. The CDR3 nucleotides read TGTGCCAGCAGCTCGGCCGCCGGGGGCAATCAGCCCCAGCATTTT.

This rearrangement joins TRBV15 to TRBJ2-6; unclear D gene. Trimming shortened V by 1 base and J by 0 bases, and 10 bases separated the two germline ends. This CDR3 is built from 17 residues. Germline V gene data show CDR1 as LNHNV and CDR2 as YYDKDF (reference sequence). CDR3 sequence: CATSRATTTSGANVLTF. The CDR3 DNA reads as TGTGCCACCAGCAGAGCTACTACGACCTCTGGGGCCAACGTCCTGACTTTC. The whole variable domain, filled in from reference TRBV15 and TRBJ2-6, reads DAMVIQNPRYQVTQFGKPVTLSCSQTLNHNVMYWYQQKSSQAPKLLFHYYDKDFNNEADTPDNFQSRRPNTSFCFLDIRSPGLGDTAMYLCATSRATTTSGANVLTFGAGSRLTVL.

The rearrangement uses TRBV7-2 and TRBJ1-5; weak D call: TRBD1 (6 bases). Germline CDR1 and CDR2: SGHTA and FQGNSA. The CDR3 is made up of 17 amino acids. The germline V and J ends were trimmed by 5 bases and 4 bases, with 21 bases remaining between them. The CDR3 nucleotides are TGTGCCAGCAGCACCCCATTAAGGACAGACCCAAATCAGCCCCAGCATTTT. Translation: CASSTPLRTDPNQPQHF.

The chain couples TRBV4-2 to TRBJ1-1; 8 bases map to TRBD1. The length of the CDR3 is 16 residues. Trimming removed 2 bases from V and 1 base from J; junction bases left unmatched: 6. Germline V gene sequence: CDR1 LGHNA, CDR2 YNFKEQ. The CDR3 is CASSQYPGTGNTEAFF. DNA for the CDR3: TGTGCCAGCAGCCAATACCCCGGGACAGGGAACACTGAAGCTTTCTTT.

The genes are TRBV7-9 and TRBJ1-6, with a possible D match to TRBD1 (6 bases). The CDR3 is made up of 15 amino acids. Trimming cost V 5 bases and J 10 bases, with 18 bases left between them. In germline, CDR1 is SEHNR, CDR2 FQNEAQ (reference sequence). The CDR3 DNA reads TGTGCCAGCAGCCCCTTTACAGGGTACGACTCACCCCTCCACTTT. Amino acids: CASSPFTGYDSPLHF. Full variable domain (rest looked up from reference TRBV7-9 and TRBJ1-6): DTGVSQNPRHKITKRGQNVTFRCDPISEHNRLYWYRQTLGQGPEFLTYFQNEAQLEKSRLLSDRFSAERPKGSFSTLEIQRTEQGDSAMYLCASSPFTGYDSPLHFGNGTRLTVT.

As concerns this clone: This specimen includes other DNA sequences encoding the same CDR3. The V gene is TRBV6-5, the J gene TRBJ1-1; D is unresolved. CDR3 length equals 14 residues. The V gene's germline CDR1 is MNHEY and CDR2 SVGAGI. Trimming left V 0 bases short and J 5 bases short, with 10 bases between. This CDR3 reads CASSYSGGGTEAFF. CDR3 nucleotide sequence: TGTGCCAGCAGTTACTCGGGAGGAGGGACTGAAGCTTTCTTT.

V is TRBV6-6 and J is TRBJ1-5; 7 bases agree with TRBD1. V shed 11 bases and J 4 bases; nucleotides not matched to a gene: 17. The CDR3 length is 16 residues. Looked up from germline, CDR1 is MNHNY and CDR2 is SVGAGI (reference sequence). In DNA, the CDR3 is TGTGCCTTGGGGCAGGGGGTGGTCGAGGGGAATCAGCCCCAGCATTTT. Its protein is CALGQGVVEGNQPQHF.

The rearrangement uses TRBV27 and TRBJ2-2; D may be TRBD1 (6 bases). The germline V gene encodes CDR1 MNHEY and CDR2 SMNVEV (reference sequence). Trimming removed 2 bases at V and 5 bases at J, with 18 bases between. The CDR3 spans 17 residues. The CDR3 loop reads CASSLRGTGSGTGELFF. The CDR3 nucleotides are TGTGCCAGCAGTTTAAGGGGGACCGGGTCGGGGACCGGGGAGCTGTTTTTT.

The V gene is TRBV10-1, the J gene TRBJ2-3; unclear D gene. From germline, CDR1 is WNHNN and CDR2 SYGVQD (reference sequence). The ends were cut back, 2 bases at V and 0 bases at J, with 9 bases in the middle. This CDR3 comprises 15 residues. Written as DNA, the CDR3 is TGCGCCAGCAGTGAGGGCTTTGGTAGCACAGATACGCAGTATTTT. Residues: CASSEGFGSTDTQYF.

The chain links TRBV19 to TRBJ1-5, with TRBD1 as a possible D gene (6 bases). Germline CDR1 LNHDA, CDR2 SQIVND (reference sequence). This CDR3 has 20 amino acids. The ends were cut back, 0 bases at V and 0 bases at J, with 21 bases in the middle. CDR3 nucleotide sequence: TGTGCCAGTAGTATAGATCCTGGACAGTGGCCAATCTATAGCAATCAGCCCCAGCATTTT. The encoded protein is CASSIDPGQWPIYSNQPQHF.

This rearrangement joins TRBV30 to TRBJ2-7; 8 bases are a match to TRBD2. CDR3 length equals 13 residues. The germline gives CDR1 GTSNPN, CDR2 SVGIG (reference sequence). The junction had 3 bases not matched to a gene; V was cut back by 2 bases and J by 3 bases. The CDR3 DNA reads TGTGCCTGGAGTCCGGGGGGGTTCTACGAGCAGTACTTC. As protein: CAWSPGGFYEQYF.